The clone carrying this T cell receptor beta chain was picked up a small number of times. Its antigen is not known. This entry comes from a study of blood T cells in healthy people across ages. For the study at large: Template switching recovered approximately one barcoded beta molecule for every two T cells.

Caucasian individuals from Russia who were healthy and aged roughly 6 to 90 acted as donors. The study's findings and limits: The fall in TCR beta diversity per million T cells was roughly linear with age. It was not known whether donors were CMV positive (a possible confounder of expanded clonotype changes).

Primers used in a second PCR of roughly 6 to 12 cycles were a sample-barcoded 5' primer and a J-beta primer mix. Each CDR3 protein gets one entry after TCRdb re-called the 5' RACE reads with MiXCR. The sample records about 670,000 distinct CDR3 sequences, around 52% being singletons. The sample was blood. This sequence originates from a woman older than 75 in good health.

The DNA of the CDR3 is TGTGCCAGCAGAGAGGACAGGGTGGTACCGAACACTGAAGCTTTCTTT. Residues: CASREDRVVPNTEAFF. V and J are TRBV6-2 or TRBV6-3 and TRBJ1-1; 8 nucleotides align to TRBD1. Germline assignment: CDR1 MNHEY and CDR2 SVGEGT. The length of the CDR3 is 16 residues. Losses at the gene ends were 6 bases for V and 1 base for J; bases not matched to a gene: 10.